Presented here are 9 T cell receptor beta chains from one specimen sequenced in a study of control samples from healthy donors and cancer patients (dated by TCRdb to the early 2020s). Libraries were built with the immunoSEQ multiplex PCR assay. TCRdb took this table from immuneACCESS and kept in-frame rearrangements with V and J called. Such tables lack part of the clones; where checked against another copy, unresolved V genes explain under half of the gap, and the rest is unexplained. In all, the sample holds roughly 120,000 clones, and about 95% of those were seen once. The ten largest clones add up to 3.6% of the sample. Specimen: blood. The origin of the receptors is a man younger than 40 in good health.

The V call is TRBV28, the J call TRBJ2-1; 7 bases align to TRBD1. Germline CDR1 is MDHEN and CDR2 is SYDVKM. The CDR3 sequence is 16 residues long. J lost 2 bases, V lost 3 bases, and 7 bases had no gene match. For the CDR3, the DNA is TGTGCCAGCAGTTTCATTCGACAGGGTGCCTACAATGAGCAGTTCTTC. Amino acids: CASSFIRQGAYNEQFF.

The CDR3 sequence is CASSWGERNQPQHF. CDR3 DNA: TGTGCCAGCAGTTGGGGTGAAAGGAATCAGCCCCAGCATTTT. The chain couples TRBV6-2 or TRBV6-3 to TRBJ1-5; D call uncertain. The germline V gene has CDR1 MNHEY and CDR2 SVGEGT. This CDR3 comprises 14 residues. V shed 4 bases and J shed 4 bases, with 11 bases lying between them.

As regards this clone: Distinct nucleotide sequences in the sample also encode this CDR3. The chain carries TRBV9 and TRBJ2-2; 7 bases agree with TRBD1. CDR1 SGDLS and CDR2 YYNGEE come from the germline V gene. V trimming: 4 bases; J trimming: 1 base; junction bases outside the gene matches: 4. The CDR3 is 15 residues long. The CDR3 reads CASSPRTGNTGELFF. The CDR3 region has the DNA TGTGCCAGCAGCCCGAGGACAGGGAACACCGGGGAGCTGTTTTTT. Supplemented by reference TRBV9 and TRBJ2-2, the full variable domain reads DSGVTQTPKHLITATGQRVTLRCSPRSGDLSVYWYQQSLDQGLQFLIQYYNGEERAKGNILERFSAQQFPDLHSELNLSSLELGDSALYFCASSPRTGNTGELFFGEGSRLTVL.

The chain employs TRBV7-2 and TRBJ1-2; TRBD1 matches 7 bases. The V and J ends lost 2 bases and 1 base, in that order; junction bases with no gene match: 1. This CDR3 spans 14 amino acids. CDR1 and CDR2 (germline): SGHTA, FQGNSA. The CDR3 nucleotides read TGTGCCAGCAGCTTAAACAGGGGTAACTATGGCTACACCTTC. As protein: CASSLNRGNYGYTF.

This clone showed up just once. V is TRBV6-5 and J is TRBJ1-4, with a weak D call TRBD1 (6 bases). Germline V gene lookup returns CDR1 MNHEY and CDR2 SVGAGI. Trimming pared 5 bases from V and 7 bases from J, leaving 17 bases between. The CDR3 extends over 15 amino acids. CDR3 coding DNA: TGTGCCAGCAGTCAACAGGGATCGCTGCGTGAAAAACTGTTTTTT. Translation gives CASSQQGSLREKLFF.

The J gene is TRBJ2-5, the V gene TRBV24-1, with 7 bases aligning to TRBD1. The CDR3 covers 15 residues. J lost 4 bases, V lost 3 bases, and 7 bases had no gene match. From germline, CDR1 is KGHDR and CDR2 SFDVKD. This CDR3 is CATSDTGTALETQYF. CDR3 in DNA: TGTGCCACCAGTGATACCGGGACAGCCCTAGAGACCCAGTACTTC.

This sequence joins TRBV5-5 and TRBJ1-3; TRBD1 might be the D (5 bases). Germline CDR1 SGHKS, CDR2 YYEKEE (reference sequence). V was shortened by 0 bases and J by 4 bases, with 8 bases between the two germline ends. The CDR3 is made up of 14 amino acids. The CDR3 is CASSLAGVGNTIYF. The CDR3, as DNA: TGTGCCAGCAGCTTGGCGGGGGTCGGAAACACCATATATTTT. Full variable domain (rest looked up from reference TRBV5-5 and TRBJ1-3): DAGVTQSPTHLIKTRGQQVTLRCSPISGHKSVSWYQQVLGQGPQFIFQYYEKEERGRGNFPDRFSARQFPNYSSELNVNALLLGDSALYLCASSLAGVGNTIYFGEGSWLTVV.

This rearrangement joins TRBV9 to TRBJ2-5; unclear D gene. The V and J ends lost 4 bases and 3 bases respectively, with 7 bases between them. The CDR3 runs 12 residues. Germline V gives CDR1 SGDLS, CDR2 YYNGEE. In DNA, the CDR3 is TGTGCCAGCAGCAGGTCAGAAGAGACCCAGTACTTC. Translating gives CASSRSEETQYF.

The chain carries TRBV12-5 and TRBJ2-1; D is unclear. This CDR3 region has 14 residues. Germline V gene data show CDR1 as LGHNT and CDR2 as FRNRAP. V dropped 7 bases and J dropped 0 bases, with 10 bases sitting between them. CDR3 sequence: CASAVASSYNEQFF. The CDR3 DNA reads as TGTGCTAGTGCGGTGGCGAGCTCCTACAATGAGCAGTTCTTC.